These 25 T cell receptor beta chains share one sample of origin, sequenced in a study of T cell responses to AZD1222 COVID-19 vaccine. Assay: immunoSEQ multiplex PCR; the TCRdb copy retains only in-frame clones and omits some. Found here are 98,000 or so clones, 86% of them singletons; the top ten hold about 3%. The sample was peripheral blood, taken on day 0 of AZD1222 vaccination. The source is an adult in good health.

The chain carries TRBV12-3 or TRBV12-4 and TRBJ1-1; maybe TRBD1 (6 bases). The CDR3 is made up of 13 amino acids. V was trimmed by 5 bases and J by 8 bases, leaving 15 bases between them. The CDR3, as DNA: TGTGCCAGCAGTGTAACCGGACAGTGGGAAGCTTTCTTT. Translation: CASSVTGQWEAFF.

The J gene is TRBJ1-5, the V gene TRBV28, with D possibly being TRBD1 (5 bases). V lost 7 bases to trimming and J lost 2 bases, with 15 bases between them. The length of the CDR3 is 15 residues. In germline, CDR1 is MDHEN, CDR2 SYDVKM. The CDR3 DNA sequence: TGTGCCAGCACCCCTGGGGGTGAGGGCAATCAGCCCCAGCATTTT. Translating gives CASTPGGEGNQPQHF.

The rearrangement links TRBV24-1 to TRBJ1-2; 10 positions match TRBD1. After removal of 3 bases from V and 7 bases from J, the junction contained 4 bases not matched to a gene. CDR1 is KGHDR, CDR2 SFDVKD, per germline. CDR3 length: 14 amino acids. The DNA for the CDR3 is TGTGCCACCAGTGATCCGACAGGGGGCTTTGGCTACACCTTC. Amino acid sequence: CATSDPTGGFGYTF.

The chain employs TRBV11-2 and TRBJ2-5; D possibly uses TRBD1 or TRBD2 (6 bases each). The germline V gene has CDR1 SGHAT and CDR2 FQNNGV. Trimming shortened V by 4 bases and J by 3 bases, and 12 bases separated the two germline ends. This CDR3 spans 14 amino acids. The CDR3 DNA reads as TGTGCCAGCAGCTCTAGGGGGGTCGAAGAGACCCAGTACTTC. Residues: CASSSRGVEETQYF.

The chain joins TRBV5-1 to TRBJ2-4, with D possibly called TRBD1 or TRBD2 (5 bases each). This CDR3 comprises 16 residues. V was clipped by 4 bases and J by 3 bases, with 17 bases between them. The germline V gene has CDR1 SGHRS and CDR2 YFSETQ. The CDR3 nucleotides read TGCGCCAGCAGCACGGGGACCCACGGTGGCAAAAACATTCAGTACTTC. It encodes CASSTGTHGGKNIQYF. Combining the CDR3 with reference TRBV5-1 and TRBJ2-4 gives the whole variable domain KAGVTQTPRYLIKTRGQQVTLSCSPISGHRSVSWYQQTPGQGLQFLFEYFSETQRNKGNFPGRFSGRQFSNSRSEMNVSTLELGDSALYLCASSTGTHGGKNIQYFGAGTRLSVL.

The rearrangement uses TRBV11-2 and TRBJ1-1; TRBD1 might be the D (6 bases). Trimming shortened V by 4 bases and J by 4 bases, and 25 bases separated the two germline ends. CDR1 and CDR2 from the germline V gene are SGHAT and FQNNGV. CDR3 size: 18 residues. The CDR3 loop is CASSSPLIGGPAGTEAFF. In nucleotides, the CDR3 is TGTGCCAGCAGCTCTCCGCTAATTGGGGGGCCGGCGGGCACTGAAGCTTTCTTT.

This rearrangement joins TRBV20-1 to TRBJ1-1, with D possibly TRBD1 on 5 matching bases. Trimming took 5 bases from V and 6 from J, leaving 10 bases between them. This CDR3 spans 11 amino acids. CDR1 and CDR2 from the germline V gene are DFQATT and SNEGSKA (reference sequence). CDR3: CSALRGAEAFF. The CDR3 DNA follows: TGCAGTGCTCTTCGGGGCGCTGAAGCTTTCTTT.

The gene calls are TRBV5-5 and TRBJ1-6; maybe TRBD1 (5 bases). Germline loops: CDR1 SGHKS, CDR2 YYEKEE (reference sequence). V was clipped by 1 base and J by 5 bases, with 7 bases between them. The CDR3 covers 14 residues. This CDR3 is CASSLRGDNSPLHF. CDR3 coding DNA: TGTGCCAGCAGCTTGAGAGGGGATAATTCACCCCTCCACTTT.

The chain has TRBV7-6 and TRBJ1-1; D uncertain. Germline assignment: CDR1 SGHVS and CDR2 FNYEAQ. The CDR3 has 15 residues. V was clipped by 5 bases and J by 6 bases, with 19 bases between them. CDR3 residues: CASSPVLGGSSEAFF. CDR3 coding DNA: TGTGCCAGCAGCCCAGTCCTGGGAGGGAGCTCTGAAGCTTTCTTT. Drawing the rest from reference TRBV7-6 and TRBJ1-1, the complete variable domain is GAGVSQSPRYKVTKRGQDVALRCDPISGHVSLYWYRQALGQGPEFLTYFNYEAQQDKSGLPNDRFSAERPEGSISTLTIQRTEQRDSAMYRCASSPVLGGSSEAFFGQGTRLTVV.

The rearrangement links TRBV5-1 to TRBJ2-3; the D gene is possibly TRBD1 (6 bases). Trimming shortened V by 0 bases and J by 2 bases, and 13 bases separated the two germline ends. The CDR3 totals 16 residues. Germline V gene lookup returns CDR1 SGHRS and CDR2 YFSETQ. The CDR3 sequence: CASSLAVRGYTDTQYF. CDR3 DNA: TGCGCCAGCAGCTTGGCGGTCAGGGGTTACACAGATACGCAGTATTTT. Drawing the rest from reference TRBV5-1 and TRBJ2-3, the complete variable domain is KAGVTQTPRYLIKTRGQQVTLSCSPISGHRSVSWYQQTPGQGLQFLFEYFSETQRNKGNFPGRFSGRQFSNSRSEMNVSTLELGDSALYLCASSLAVRGYTDTQYFGPGTRLTVL.

The chain links TRBV14 to TRBJ2-3; 7 bases align to TRBD1. This CDR3 is 16 amino acids long. Germline-derived CDR1 and CDR2 are SGHDN and FVKESK. V lost 1 base and J lost 5; bases outside the gene matches: 9. The CDR3 sequence: CASSQGRGGREDTQYF. The CDR3 DNA reads as TGTGCCAGCAGCCAAGGGCGAGGGGGCAGGGAAGATACGCAGTATTTT.

J is TRBJ2-1 and V is TRBV21-1; the table's TRBD2 call for D was not verified on the DNA. TRBV21-1 counts as a pseudogene. The CDR3 is 16 residues long. CDR3 bases: TGTGCCAGCAGCAACCCTCGCGGAGGGGAAGGCAATGAGCAGTTCTTC. The encoded protein is CASSNPRGGEGNEQFF.

The chain combines TRBV15 with TRBJ2-5; 9 nucleotides agree with TRBD1. The junction had 3 bases not matched to a gene; V was cut back by 8 bases and J by 2 bases. CDR3 length: 13 amino acids. From germline, CDR1 is LNHNV and CDR2 YYDKDF (reference sequence). The CDR3 region has the DNA TGTGCCACCGGGACAGGGCTACAAGAGACCCAGTACTTC. This sequence encodes CATGTGLQETQYF.

On this clone itself: One end of the junction varies from germline; a read error may be responsible. This chain connects TRBV16 to TRBJ2-4; 7 positions match TRBD1. Germline values: CDR1 KGHSY, CDR2 FQNENV. The CDR3 is made up of 14 amino acids. The CDR3 DNA follows: TGTGCCAGCAGACAATCCCGGGACAGTTACATTCAGTACTTC. Protein product: CASRQSRDSYIQYF.

This clone was seen more than once but under ten times. V gene TRBV30 combines with J gene TRBJ1-4; 8 bases are a match to TRBD1. Trimming cost V 0 bases and J 8 bases; bases outside gene matches: 8. The CDR3 has 15 residues. From germline, CDR1 is GTSNPN and CDR2 SVGIG (reference sequence). In DNA, the CDR3 is TGTGCCTGGAGTGTCCCGGGACAGGTCGGGGAAAAACTGTTTTTT. Protein product: CAWSVPGQVGEKLFF. The full variable domain, completed using reference TRBV30 and TRBJ1-4, is SQTIHQWPATLVQPVGSPLSLECTVEGTSNPNLYWYRQAAGRGLQLLFYSVGIGQISSEVPQNLSASRPQDRQFILSSKKLLLSDSGFYLCAWSVPGQVGEKLFFGSGTQLSVL.

This rearrangement joins TRBV5-5 to TRBJ1-2; possible D gene TRBD1, 6 bases. V was clipped by 1 base and J by 2 bases, with 12 bases between them. Germline V gene data show CDR1 as SGHKS and CDR2 as YYEKEE (reference sequence). The CDR3 is made up of 15 amino acids. The CDR3 spells CASSLTAGANYGYTF. CDR3 nucleotides: TGTGCCAGCAGCTTGACGGCAGGGGCGAACTATGGCTACACCTTC.

The V gene is TRBV30, the J gene TRBJ2-5, with 8 bases that match TRBD2. CDR1 is GTSNPN and CDR2 is SVGIG in the germline V gene (reference sequence). The CDR3 is 14 amino acids. Trimming removed 3 bases from V and 5 bases from J; junction bases left unmatched: 8. The DNA for the CDR3 is TGTGCCTGGAGGGGGCGGGCTAGCGGGGAGACCCAGTACTTC. This encodes CAWRGRASGETQYF. The variable domain in full, completed from reference TRBV30 and TRBJ2-5, reads SQTIHQWPATLVQPVGSPLSLECTVEGTSNPNLYWYRQAAGRGLQLLFYSVGIGQISSEVPQNLSASRPQDRQFILSSKKLLLSDSGFYLCAWRGRASGETQYFGPGTRLLVL.

The chain is built from TRBV5-1 and TRBJ1-1, with TRBD1 as a possible D gene (5 bases). The CDR3 has 12 residues. Trimming removed 6 bases at V and 5 bases at J, with 11 bases between. CDR1 is SGHRS and CDR2 is YFSETQ in the germline V gene. The chain's CDR3 is CASKWGRTEAFF. For the CDR3, the DNA is TGCGCCAGCAAATGGGGGAGAACTGAAGCTTTCTTT.

The V and J genes are TRBV6-5 and TRBJ2-7; 8 nucleotides align to TRBD1. CDR1 is MNHEY and CDR2 is SVGAGI in the germline V gene. The V gene end was trimmed by 6 bases and the J gene end by 2 bases; junction bases not matched to a gene: 3. This CDR3 has 13 residues. The CDR3 region is CASSRTGPYEQYF. In DNA, the CDR3 is TGTGCCAGCAGCCGGACAGGGCCCTACGAGCAGTACTTC.

The chain couples TRBV6-5 to TRBJ1-6, with 9 bases lining up with TRBD1. V lost 8 bases to trimming and J lost 6 bases; unmatched junction nucleotides: 2. CDR3 length: 13 residues. Looked up from germline, CDR1 is MNHEY and CDR2 is SVGAGI. The CDR3 protein is CASWDRVNSPLHF. CDR3 in DNA: TGTGCCAGCTGGGACAGGGTTAATTCACCCCTCCACTTT.

The chain has TRBV7-2 and TRBJ2-5, with a tentative D call TRBD2 (6 bases). Trimming shortened V by 5 bases and J by 4 bases, and 17 bases separated the two germline ends. Germline V CDR1 and CDR2: SGHTA, FQGNSA. The CDR3 spans 15 residues. CDR3 in DNA: TGTGCCAGCAGCCCGGGACTCACATGGGCAGAGACCCAGTACTTC. Encoded protein: CASSPGLTWAETQYF. The full variable domain, in which reference TRBV7-2 and TRBJ2-5 provide the parts outside the CDR3, is GAGVSQSPSNKVTEKGKDVELRCDPISGHTALYWYRQSLGQGLEFLIYFQGNSAPDKSGLPSDRFSAERTGGSVSTLTIQRTQQEDSAVYLCASSPGLTWAETQYFGPGTRLLVL.

The rearrangement uses TRBV7-3 and TRBJ1-2; D is ambiguous. CDR1 and CDR2 (germline): SGHTA, FQGTGA. Trimming stripped 5 bases from V and 8 bases from J, with 18 bases between. The CDR3 totals 14 residues. CDR3 nucleotide sequence: TGTGCCAGCAGCCCCGACCCCTCGATGGGAGGCTACACCTTC. Its protein is CASSPDPSMGGYTF.

This clone was detected only once. The V gene is TRBV5-1, the J gene TRBJ2-1, with 10 nucleotides matching TRBD2. The CDR3 totals 15 residues. The germline V gene encodes CDR1 SGHRS and CDR2 YFSETQ. V was clipped by 4 bases and J by 7 bases; unmatched bases: 8. The CDR3 sequence is CASSILAGAGNEQFF. The CDR3 bases are TGCGCCAGCAGCATCCTAGCGGGGGCGGGGAATGAGCAGTTCTTC.

The count of this clone is one. This chain connects TRBV27 to TRBJ2-3, with D perhaps TRBD2 (6 bases). Germline V lookup: CDR1 MNHEY, CDR2 SMNVEV (reference sequence). Trimming took off 2 bases at V and 4 bases at J, with 16 bases between the two ends. The CDR3 has 16 amino acids. CDR3 loop: CASSLRSLGGPDTQYF. In nucleotides, the CDR3 is TGTGCCAGCAGTTTAAGGTCGTTGGGGGGACCAGATACGCAGTATTTT.

The CDR3 spells CASSTLQLPGELFF. CDR3 coding DNA: TGTGCCAGCAGCACCCTACAGCTCCCCGGGGAGCTGTTTTTT. The chain carries TRBV4-2 and TRBJ2-2, with no clear D. V lost 5 bases and J 6 bases, leaving 13 bases between the germline ends. This CDR3 spans 14 amino acids. Germline values: CDR1 LGHNA, CDR2 YNFKEQ.